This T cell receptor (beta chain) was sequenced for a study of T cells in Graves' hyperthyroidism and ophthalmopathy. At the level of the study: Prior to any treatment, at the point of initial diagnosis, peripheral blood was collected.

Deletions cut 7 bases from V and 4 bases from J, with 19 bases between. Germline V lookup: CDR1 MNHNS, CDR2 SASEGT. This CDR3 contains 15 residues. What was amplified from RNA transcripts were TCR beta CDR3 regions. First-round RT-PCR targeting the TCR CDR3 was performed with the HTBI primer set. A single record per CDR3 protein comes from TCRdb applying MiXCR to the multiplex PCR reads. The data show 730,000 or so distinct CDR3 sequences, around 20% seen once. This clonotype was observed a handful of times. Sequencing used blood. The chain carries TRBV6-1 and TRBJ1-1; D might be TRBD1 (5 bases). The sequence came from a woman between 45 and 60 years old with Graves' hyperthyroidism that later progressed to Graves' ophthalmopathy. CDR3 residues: CASNPTSQAGTEAFF. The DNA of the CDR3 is TGTGCCAGCAACCCAACCTCACAGGCGGGCACTGAAGCTTTCTTT.